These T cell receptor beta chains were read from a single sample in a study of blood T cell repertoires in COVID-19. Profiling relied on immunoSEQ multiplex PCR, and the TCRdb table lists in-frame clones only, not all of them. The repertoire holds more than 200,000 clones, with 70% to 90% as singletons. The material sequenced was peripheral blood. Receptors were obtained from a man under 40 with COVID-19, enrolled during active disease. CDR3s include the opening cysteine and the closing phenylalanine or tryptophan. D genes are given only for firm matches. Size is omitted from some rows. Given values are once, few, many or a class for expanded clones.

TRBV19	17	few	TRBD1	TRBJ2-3	CASTLDGQGASTDTQYF	TGTGCCAGTACCCTAGATGGACAGGGAGCTAGCACAGATACGCAGTATTTT
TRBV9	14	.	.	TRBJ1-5	CASSVGQTYQPQHF	TGTGCCAGCAGCGTAGGCCAGACTTATCAGCCCCAGCATTTT
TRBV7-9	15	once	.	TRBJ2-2	CASSLPGGGDGELFF	TGTGCCAGCAGCTTACCAGGTGGAGGGGACGGGGAGCTGTTTTTT
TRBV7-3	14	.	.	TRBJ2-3	CASSFGQAPDTQYF	TGTGCCAGCAGCTTTGGGCAAGCCCCAGATACGCAGTATTTT
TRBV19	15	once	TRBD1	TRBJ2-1	CASSIQDRRPWEQFF	TGTGCCAGTAGTATTCAGGACAGGAGACCTTGGGAGCAGTTCTTC
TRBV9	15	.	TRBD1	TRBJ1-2	CASSPRDRVIYGYTF	TGTGCCAGCAGCCCCCGGGACAGGGTAATCTATGGCTACACCTTC
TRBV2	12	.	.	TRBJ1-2	CASPGPNYGYTF	TGTGCCTCCCCTGGGCCTAACTATGGCTACACCTTC
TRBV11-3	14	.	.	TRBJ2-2	CASSERRGGGELFF	TGTGCCAGCAGCGAACGGAGGGGTGGCGGGGAGCTGTTTTTT
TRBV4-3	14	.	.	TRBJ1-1	CASSQDRRSTEAFF	TGCGCCAGCAGCCAAGATAGGAGGTCCACTGAAGCTTTCTTT
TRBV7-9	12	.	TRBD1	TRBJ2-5	CASRDRGETQYF	TGTGCCAGCAGGGACAGGGGGGAGACCCAGTACTTC
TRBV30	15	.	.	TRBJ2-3	CAWKGLAGPTDTQYF	TGTGCCTGGAAGGGCCTAGCCGGCCCCACAGATACGCAGTATTTT
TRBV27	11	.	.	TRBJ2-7	CATQRRDEQYF	TGTGCCACCCAGAGGAGGGACGAGCAGTACTTC
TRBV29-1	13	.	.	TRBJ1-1	CSVDLGELRGAFF	TGCAGCGTTGATCTCGGGGAGCTCCGGGGAGCTTTCTTT
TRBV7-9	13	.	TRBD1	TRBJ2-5	CASSPISDRGPHF	TGTGCCAGCAGCCCCATATCGGACAGGGGCCCTCACTTC
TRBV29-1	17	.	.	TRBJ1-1	CSVKNLPPPGQNTEAFF	TGCAGCGTAAAAAACCTCCCTCCTCCGGGACAGAACACTGAAGCTTTCTTT
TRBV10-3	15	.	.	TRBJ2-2	CAISESVPSTGELFF	TGTGCCATCAGTGAGTCGGTTCCGAGCACCGGGGAGCTGTTTTTT
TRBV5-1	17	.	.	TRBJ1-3	CASSLGRTEISGNTIYF	TGCGCCAGCAGCTTGGGCAGGACAGAAATCTCTGGAAACACCATATATTTT
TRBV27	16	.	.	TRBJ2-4	CASSLGSHMAKNIQYF	TGTGCCAGCAGTTTAGGTTCCCACATGGCCAAAAACATTCAGTACTTC
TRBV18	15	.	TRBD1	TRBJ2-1	CASSPQRDSYNEQFF	TGTGCCAGCTCACCACAACGGGACAGCTACAATGAGCAGTTCTTC
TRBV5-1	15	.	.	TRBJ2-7	CASSLGTKGSYEQYF	TGCGCCAGCAGCTTGGGGACTAAGGGGTCCTACGAGCAGTACTTC
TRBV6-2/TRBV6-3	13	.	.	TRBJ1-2	CASSYRQGFGYTF	TGTGCCAGCAGTTACCGCCAGGGCTTCGGCTACACCTTC
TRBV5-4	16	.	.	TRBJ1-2	CASSPYRDTTLYGYTF	TGTGCCAGCAGTCCCTACCGGGACACCACCCTATATGGCTACACCTTC
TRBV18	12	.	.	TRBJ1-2	CASSNWAPSYTF	TGTGCCAGCTCAAACTGGGCCCCGAGCTACACCTTC
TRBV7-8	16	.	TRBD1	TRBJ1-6	CASSLEGQALNSPLHF	TGTGCCAGCAGCTTAGAGGGACAGGCTTTGAATTCACCCCTCCACTTT
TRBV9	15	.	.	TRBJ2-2	CASSDDRGTSGELFF	TGTGCCAGCAGCGACGACAGAGGTACGAGCGGGGAGCTGTTTTTT
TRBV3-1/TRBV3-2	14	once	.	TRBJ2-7	CASSQGGGVYEQYF	TGTGCCAGCAGCCAAGGAGGGGGGGTCTACGAGCAGTACTTC
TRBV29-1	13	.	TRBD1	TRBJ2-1	CSVRGPAYNEQFF	TGCAGCGTAAGGGGGCCAGCGTACAATGAGCAGTTCTTC
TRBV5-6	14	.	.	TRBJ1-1	CASSWDDRLTEAFF	TGTGCCAGCAGCTGGGACGACAGGCTCACTGAAGCTTTCTTT
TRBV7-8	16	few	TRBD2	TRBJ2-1	CASSLELAGGRDEQFF	TGTGCCAGCAGCTTAGAACTAGCGGGGGGGCGAGATGAGCAGTTCTTC
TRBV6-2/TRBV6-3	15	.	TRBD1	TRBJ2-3	CASSSWTGGTDTQYF	TGTGCCAGCAGTTCCTGGACAGGCGGTACAGATACGCAGTATTTT
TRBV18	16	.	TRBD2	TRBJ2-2	CASSPRVREGPGELFF	TGTGCCAGCTCACCACGCGTGCGGGAGGGCCCCGGGGAGCTGTTTTTT
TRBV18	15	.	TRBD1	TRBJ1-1	CASSPMGTAGTEAFF	TGTGCCAGCTCACCCATGGGGACAGCCGGCACTGAAGCTTTCTTT
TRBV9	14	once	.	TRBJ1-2	CASSEIDKNYGYTF	TGTGCCAGCAGCGAGATAGACAAGAACTATGGCTACACCTTC
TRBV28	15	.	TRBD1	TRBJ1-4	CASSSRDRVLTHLYF	TGTGCCAGCAGTTCCCGGGACAGGGTACTTACTCACCTATATTTT
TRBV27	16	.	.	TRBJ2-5	CASSFQPGRGSETQYF	TGTGCCAGCAGTTTCCAACCCGGGCGGGGATCAGAGACCCAGTACTTC